The 3 T cell receptor beta chains in this list originate from one sample, sequenced in a study of shared clonotypes between healthy human individuals. The assay was immunoSEQ multiplex PCR, and TCRdb's table has in-frame clones only and misses some. The sample shows 2.3 million or so clones, 90% to 95% of them seen only once. Material: naive CD4+ T cells from PBMCs. This sample's subset: CD45RA+ positively selected. These receptors all stem from a man aged 18 to 30 in good health. Some clones in this sample may be carry-over from other donors' samples.

A word on this clone: This sequence may be a read error, since a much larger clone differs from it by one base. The sample holds other DNA sequences that translate to the same CDR3. This chain uses TRBV7-3 with TRBJ1-1; no clear D gene. The germline gives CDR1 SGHTA, CDR2 FQGTGA. This CDR3 has 13 residues. The ends were cut back, 0 bases at V and 0 bases at J, with 2 bases in the middle. CDR3 nucleotide sequence: TGTGCCAGCAGCTTAACGGTGAACACTGAAGCTTTCTTT. This translates into CASSLTVNTEAFF. Full variable domain (missing parts from reference TRBV7-3 and TRBJ1-1): GAGVSQTPSNKVTEKGKYVELRCDPISGHTALYWYRQSLGQGPEFLIYFQGTGAADDSGLPNDRFFAVRPEGSVSTLKIQRTERGDSAVYLCASSLTVNTEAFFGQGTRLTVV.

The rearrangement links TRBV7-3 to TRBJ2-2; 9 positions match TRBD1. V gave up 5 bases and J gave up 5 bases; unmatched junction bases: 9. The CDR3 loop spans 16 amino acids. Germline V CDR1 and CDR2: SGHTA, FQGTGA. This CDR3 is CASSRTGGGSTGELFF. In DNA, the CDR3 is TGTGCCAGCAGCCGTACAGGGGGCGGATCTACCGGGGAGCTGTTTTTT.

This chain connects TRBV6-5 to TRBJ2-5; tentative D call: TRBD1 (6 bases). The CDR3 sequence is 13 residues long. The V end lost 2 bases, the J end lost 2 bases, and 6 bases lay between the germline ends. Germline V lookup: CDR1 MNHEY, CDR2 SVGAGI. CDR3 nucleotides: TGTGCCAGCAGTTACGACAGGCAAGAGACCCAGTACTTC. Protein sequence: CASSYDRQETQYF.